This T cell receptor beta chain originates from a study of vaccination and CD4 T cells after COVID-19. CD4+ T cells that had been cultured provided DNA sequenced with the Oncomine TCR Beta short-read assay. Genomic DNA was isolated from CD4+ T cells that had been cultured. Via MiXCR, TCRdb re-called the PCR reads, giving one row per CDR3 protein. This sample has more than 15,000 distinct CDR3 sequences, with roughly 47% found just once. This clonotype occurred a few times. Its cognate antigen is unknown. The sample's treatment: roughly ten-day PBMC culture with coronavirus spike peptide pools or control peptides (ViraFEST assay). The TCR originated in a human donor who had recovered from COVID-19. Sequencing was carried out using CD4+ T cells from blood, cultured in vitro.

This chain's CDR3 is CASSSARDAGFSYNSPLHF. DNA for the CDR3: TGTGCCAGCAGTTCCGCCCGGGACGCCGGTTTCTCCTATAATTCACCCCTCCACTTT. The chain carries TRBV6-5 and TRBJ1-6, with D maybe TRBD1 (5 bases). Trimming cost V 4 bases and J 0 bases, with 19 bases left between them. This CDR3 is built from 19 residues. Germline CDR1 MNHEY, CDR2 SVGAGI.